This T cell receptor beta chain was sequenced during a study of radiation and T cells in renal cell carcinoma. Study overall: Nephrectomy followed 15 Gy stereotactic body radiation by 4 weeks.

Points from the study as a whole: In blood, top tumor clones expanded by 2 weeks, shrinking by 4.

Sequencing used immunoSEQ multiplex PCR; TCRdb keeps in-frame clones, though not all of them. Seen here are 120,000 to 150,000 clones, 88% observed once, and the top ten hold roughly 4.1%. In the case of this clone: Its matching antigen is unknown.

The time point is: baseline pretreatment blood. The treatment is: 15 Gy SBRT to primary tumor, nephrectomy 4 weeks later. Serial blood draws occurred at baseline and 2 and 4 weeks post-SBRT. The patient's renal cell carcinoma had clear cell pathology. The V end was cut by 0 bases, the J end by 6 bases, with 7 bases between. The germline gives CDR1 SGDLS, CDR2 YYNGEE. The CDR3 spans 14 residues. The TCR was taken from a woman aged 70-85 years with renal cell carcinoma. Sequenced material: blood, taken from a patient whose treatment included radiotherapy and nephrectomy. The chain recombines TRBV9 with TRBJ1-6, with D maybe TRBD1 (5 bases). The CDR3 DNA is TGTGCCAGCAGCGTAGACAGGTCTAATTCACCCCTCCACTTT. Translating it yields CASSVDRSNSPLHF.